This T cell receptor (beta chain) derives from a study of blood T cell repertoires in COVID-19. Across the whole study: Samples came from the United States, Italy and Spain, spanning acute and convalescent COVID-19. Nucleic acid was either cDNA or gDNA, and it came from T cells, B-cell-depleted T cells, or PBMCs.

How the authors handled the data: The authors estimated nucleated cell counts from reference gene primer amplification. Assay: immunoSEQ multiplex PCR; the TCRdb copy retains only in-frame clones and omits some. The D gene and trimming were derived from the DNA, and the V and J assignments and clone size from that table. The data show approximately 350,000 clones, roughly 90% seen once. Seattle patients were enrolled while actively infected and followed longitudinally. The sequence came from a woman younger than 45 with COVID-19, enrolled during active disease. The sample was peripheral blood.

For the CDR3, the DNA is TGTGCCAGCAGTTTCCGGGGCAGGGGTAACACTGAAGCTTTCTTT. Its protein product is CASSFRGRGNTEAFF. The chain employs TRBV28 and TRBJ1-1; D is perhaps TRBD1 (6 bases). Looked up from germline, CDR1 is MDHEN and CDR2 is SYDVKM. V was shortened by 3 bases and J by 2 bases, with 13 bases between the two germline ends. The CDR3 is 15 amino acids.